Described below is a single TCR beta chain sequence and its context. Antigen unknown. These data belong to a study of cytomegalovirus exposure and HLA in healthy donors. Study results and limitations: Previously analyzed data showed that most TCR beta V segments were productive at a frequency of about 87% or about 30%. In a later analysis, several top co-occurrence clusters appeared linked to parvovirus B19, influenza, CMV and Epstein-Barr virus. An observed cluster of highly shared sequence variants was recorded as a likely sequencing artifact. TCR beta V- and J-gene trimming, according to a later analysis, was linked to a missense DCLRE1C variant.

PCR involved 60 Vbeta and 13 Jbeta primers. The data were produced by immunoSEQ multiplex PCR, yet TCRdb's version contains in-frame clones alone and is incomplete. The data show 90,000 to 100,000 clones, approximately 76% seen once. Germline CDR1 SGDLS, CDR2 YYNGEE. The CDR3 sequence is 16 residues long. Deletions cut 2 bases from V and 4 bases from J, with 18 bases between. The source is a woman aged 55-69 years in good health and CMV-seropositive. This chain uses TRBV9 with TRBJ1-2; no reliable D call. Sequencing was carried out using PBMCs. The CDR3 loop is CASSVASGLASYGYTF. CDR3 sequence (DNA): TGTGCCAGCAGCGTTGCATCGGGTTTAGCTAGCTATGGCTACACCTTC.